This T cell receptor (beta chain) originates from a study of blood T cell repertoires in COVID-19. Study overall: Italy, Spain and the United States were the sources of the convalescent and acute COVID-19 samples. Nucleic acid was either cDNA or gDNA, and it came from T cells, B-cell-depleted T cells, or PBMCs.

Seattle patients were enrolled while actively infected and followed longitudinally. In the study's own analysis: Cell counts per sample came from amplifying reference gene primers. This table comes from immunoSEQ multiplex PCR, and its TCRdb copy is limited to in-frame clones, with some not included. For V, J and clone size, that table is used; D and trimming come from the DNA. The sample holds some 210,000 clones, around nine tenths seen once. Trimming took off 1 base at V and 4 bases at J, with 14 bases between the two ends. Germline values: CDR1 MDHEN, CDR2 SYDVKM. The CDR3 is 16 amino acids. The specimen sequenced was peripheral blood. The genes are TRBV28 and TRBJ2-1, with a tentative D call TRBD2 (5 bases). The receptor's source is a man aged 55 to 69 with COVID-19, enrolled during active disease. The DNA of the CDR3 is TGTGCCAGCAGTTTATACGAGGAACCGGGATACAATGAGCAGTTCTTC. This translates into CASSLYEEPGYNEQFF.